This T cell receptor (beta chain) stems from a study of blood T cell repertoires in COVID-19. Study at large: The analysed material was cDNA or gDNA that came from T cells, B-cell-depleted T cells, or PBMCs.

In the original processing: Reference gene primers were amplified, and this amplification served to estimate nucleated cell counts. Method: immunoSEQ multiplex PCR; TCRdb's copy keeps in-frame clones and lacks some. D and trimming come from the DNA, and the V and J calls and clone size come from that table. The sample contains approximately 240,000 clones, about 85% of which appear only once. The CDR3 covers 16 residues. CDR1 LNHDA and CDR2 SQIVND come from the germline V gene (reference sequence). V lost 5 bases, J lost 2 bases, and 6 bases stayed unmatched. The J gene is TRBJ2-1, the V gene TRBV19, with TRBD2 matching 10 bases. Specimen: peripheral blood. The TCR comes from a man aged 50 to 60 who had recovered from COVID-19. The CDR3 nucleotides read TGTGCCAGTAGTTCCAGCGGGAGGGGGCCCTACAATGAGCAGTTCTTC. It codes for CASSSSGRGPYNEQFF.